This T cell receptor (beta chain) was captured in a study of PD-1 blockade in classical Hodgkin lymphoma. Study-level results: According to reports, newly diagnosed patients had lower baseline TCR diversity than healthy donors, and relapsed/refractory patients had lower baseline TCR diversity still. Differences between repertoires have undefined causes, possibly disease activity or prior therapy.

TCRdb's copy holds only in-frame clones and misses some; the assay was immunoSEQ multiplex PCR. Among tens of thousands of clones listed, around 94% were seen once. V was trimmed by 3 bases and J by 5 bases, leaving 17 bases between them. This CDR3 is built from 16 residues. The germline V gene has CDR1 SGHNT and CDR2 YYREEE (reference sequence). In the case of this clone: Its antigen is unknown.

The time point here: newly diagnosed, previously untreated cHL patient sample. The study compared against PBMCs from newly diagnosed, untreated classical Hodgkin lymphoma. The source is a human donor with classical Hodgkin lymphoma. The sequencing sample was made of peripheral blood mononuclear cells (PBMCs). The rearrangement joins TRBV5-4 to TRBJ2-2; tentative D call: TRBD2 (5 bases). The CDR3 bases are TGTGCCAGCAGCTCCCTACTGACCGGGAATACCGGGGAGCTGTTTTTT. As protein: CASSSLLTGNTGELFF.